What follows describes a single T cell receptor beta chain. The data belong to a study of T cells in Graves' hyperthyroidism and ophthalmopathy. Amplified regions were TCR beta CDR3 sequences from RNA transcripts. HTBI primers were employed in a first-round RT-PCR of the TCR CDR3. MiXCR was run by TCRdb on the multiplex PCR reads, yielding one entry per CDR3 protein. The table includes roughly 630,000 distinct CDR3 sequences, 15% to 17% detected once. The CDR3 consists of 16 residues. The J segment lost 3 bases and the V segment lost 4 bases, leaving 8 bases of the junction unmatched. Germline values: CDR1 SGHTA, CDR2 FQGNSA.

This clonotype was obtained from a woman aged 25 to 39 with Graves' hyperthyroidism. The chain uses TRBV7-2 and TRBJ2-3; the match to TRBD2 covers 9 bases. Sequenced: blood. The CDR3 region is CASSSLAGPATDTQYF. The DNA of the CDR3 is TGTGCCAGCAGCTCCCTAGCGGGACCGGCAACAGATACGCAGTATTTT.